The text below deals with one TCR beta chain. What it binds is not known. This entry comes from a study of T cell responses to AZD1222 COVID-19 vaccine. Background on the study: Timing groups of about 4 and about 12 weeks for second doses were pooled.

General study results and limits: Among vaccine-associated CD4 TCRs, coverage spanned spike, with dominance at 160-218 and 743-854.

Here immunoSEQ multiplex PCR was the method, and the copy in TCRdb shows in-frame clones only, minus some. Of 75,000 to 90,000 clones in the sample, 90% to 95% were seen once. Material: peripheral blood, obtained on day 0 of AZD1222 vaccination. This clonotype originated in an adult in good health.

The CDR3 loop reads CASSSRSSGNGGYTF. DNA for the CDR3: TGTGCCAGCAGCAGTAGGTCTTCGGGGAACGGTGGCTACACCTTC. This rearrangement joins TRBV7-2 to TRBJ1-2; D is uncertain. V was cut by 5 bases and J by 7 bases, with 20 bases left in between. Germline values: CDR1 SGHTA, CDR2 FQGNSA. This CDR3 spans 15 amino acids. The full variable domain, in which reference TRBV7-2 and TRBJ1-2 provide the parts outside the CDR3, is GAGVSQSPSNKVTEKGKDVELRCDPISGHTALYWYRQSLGQGLEFLIYFQGNSAPDKSGLPSDRFSAERTGGSVSTLTIQRTQQEDSAVYLCASSSRSSGNGGYTFGSGTRLTVV.